A single T cell receptor beta chain is shown here with its context. Its cognate antigen is unknown. From germline, CDR1 is WSHSY and CDR2 SAAADI. This CDR3 is 18 amino acids long. J was trimmed by 1 base and V by 9 bases; bases with no gene match: 12. This sample is part of a study of cytomegalovirus exposure and HLA in healthy donors. Overall study results and limits: In a later analysis, donors in an Asian-associated ancestry cluster reportedly had fewer N-insertions in productive TCRs than the cohort mean. Cytomegalovirus association was assigned to about 150 TCR beta chains. In a later analysis, V- and J-gene trimming of beta chains associated with a DCLRE1C missense variant, replicated independently.

Primers included in the PCR were 60 Vbeta and 13 Jbeta primers. The assay was immunoSEQ multiplex PCR, and TCRdb's table has in-frame clones only and misses some. The repertoire holds nearly 110,000 clones, with more than 65% as singletons. This TCR was recovered from a boy aged 10-17 years in good health and CMV-seronegative. The chain uses TRBV10-2 and TRBJ1-6, with 10 bases aligning to TRBD1. The specimen was PBMCs. The CDR3 sequence is CASRGDRDRGSYNSPLHF. CDR3 sequence (DNA): TGCGCCAGTCGTGGGGACCGGGACAGGGGATCCTATAATTCACCCCTCCACTTT.